These 17 T cell receptor beta chains were sequenced from one sample in a study of response to subunit inactivated influenza vaccine. TCRdb fed the RT-PCR reads into MiXCR, producing one record per CDR3 protein. This sample has some 600,000 distinct CDR3 sequences, with 11% to 15% found just once. Sequencing used PBMCs from blood, obtained around 15 days before vaccination. The receptors were sampled from a man aged 45-65 years who received an inactivated influenza vaccine.

This clonotype was observed a few times. This chain uses TRBV9 with TRBJ2-1; 12 positions match TRBD2. Looked up from germline, CDR1 is SGDLS and CDR2 is YYNGEE. The CDR3 has 15 residues. V lost 3 bases to trimming and J lost 8 bases; unmatched junction nucleotides: 6. CDR3 DNA: TGTGCCAGCAGCGCGACTAGCGGGAGTCTCGATGAGCAGTTCTTC. Its translation is CASSATSGSLDEQFF.

CDR3 sequence reads: CSARGRVLYSYEQYF. The CDR3 DNA reads as TGCAGTGCTAGGGGGAGGGTTCTCTATTCCTACGAGCAGTACTTC. The V and J genes are TRBV20-1 and TRBJ2-7, with 7 bases lining up with TRBD2. The CDR3 has 15 amino acids. Looked up from germline, CDR1 is DFQATT and CDR2 is SNEGSKA (reference sequence). V lost 3 bases to trimming and J lost 1 base; unmatched junction nucleotides: 9.

The chain recombines TRBV14 with TRBJ1-4; no clear D. Trimming cost V 4 bases and J 8 bases, with 17 bases left between them. From germline, CDR1 is SGHDN and CDR2 FVKESK. This CDR3 has 15 amino acids. Written as DNA, the CDR3 is TGTGCCAGCAGCCTACTGGTGTCCTTCCGGGAAAAACTGTTTTTT. This encodes CASSLLVSFREKLFF.

The genes are TRBV5-1 and TRBJ1-1, with a tentative D call TRBD1 (6 bases). V dropped 0 bases and J dropped 4 bases, with 19 bases sitting between them. Germline V gene data show CDR1 as SGHRS and CDR2 as YFSETQ. The CDR3 is made up of 17 amino acids. The CDR3 region is CASSLERARGLGTEAFF. For the CDR3, the DNA is TGCGCCAGCAGCTTGGAGCGGGCCAGGGGACTAGGCACTGAAGCTTTCTTT.

In the case of this clonotype: A read error may produce the germline difference seen at one junction end. V gene TRBV5-1 combines with J gene TRBJ2-1; D uncertain. The CDR3 contains 12 residues. Germline V lookup: CDR1 SGHRS, CDR2 YFSETQ. For the CDR3, the DNA is TGCGCCAGCAGTTTGGATCGGGTTGAGCAGTTCTTC. Its protein is CASSLDRVEQFF.

This clonotype appeared a few times. V usage is TRBV5-1 and J usage is TRBJ1-2; D ambiguous. The germline V and J ends were trimmed by 0 bases and 0 bases, with 9 bases remaining between them. CDR1 is SGHRS and CDR2 is YFSETQ in the germline V gene. This CDR3 is 15 amino acids long. CDR3 protein: CASSLDWGANYGYTF. Here the CDR3 DNA reads TGCGCCAGCAGCTTGGACTGGGGAGCTAACTATGGCTACACCTTC.

The table lists this clonotype with a few counts. The gene calls are TRBV7-3 and TRBJ2-1; the D is unclear. With 4 bases removed from V and 10 bases from J, the gap between germline ends came to 14 bases. Germline V gives CDR1 SGHTA, CDR2 FQGTGA. The CDR3 has 13 residues. CDR3 bases: TGTGCCAGCAGCTCCGCCCTAACGAGAGAGCAGTTCTTC. Its translation: CASSSALTREQFF.

The V and J genes are TRBV5-6 and TRBJ2-7; the match to TRBD2 covers 8 bases. The CDR3 extends over 16 amino acids. V trimming: 0 bases; J trimming: 0 bases; junction bases outside the gene matches: 5. CDR1 and CDR2 from the germline V gene are SGHDT and YYEEEE. CDR3 amino acids: CASSLEAGESSYEQYF. The CDR3 coding sequence is TGTGCCAGCAGCTTGGAAGCGGGAGAGAGCTCCTACGAGCAGTACTTC.

There are a few counts of this clonotype. The chain joins TRBV20-1 to TRBJ2-6; the D gene is possibly TRBD2 (5 bases). The V end was cut by 0 bases, the J end by 2 bases, with 23 bases between. Germline loops: CDR1 DFQATT, CDR2 SNEGSKA (reference sequence). The CDR3 spans 20 residues. This CDR3 is CSARDKNPGLLFAGANVLTF. The CDR3 nucleotides are TGCAGTGCTAGAGATAAGAATCCGGGGTTGCTCTTCGCTGGGGCCAACGTCCTGACTTTC.

J is TRBJ2-7 and V is TRBV12-3 or TRBV12-4, with unresolved D. This CDR3 comprises 13 residues. Trimming pared 6 bases from V and 1 base from J, leaving 10 bases between. DNA of the CDR3: TGTGCCAGCAGCCCCGCGCGGTCCTACGAGCAGTACTTC. Translation: CASSPARSYEQYF.

This clonotype was seen repeatedly, ten times or more. The chain recombines TRBV12-3 or TRBV12-4 with TRBJ1-4, with D possibly TRBD1 on 5 matching bases. This CDR3 spans 12 amino acids. V lost 5 bases and J 8 bases, leaving 9 bases between the germline ends. The CDR3 reads CASSPGTEKLFF. Here the CDR3 DNA reads TGTGCCAGCAGTCCTGGGACCGAAAAACTGTTTTTT.

The J gene is TRBJ1-5, the V gene TRBV15, with D possibly being TRBD1 (6 bases). Germline CDR1 LNHNV, CDR2 YYDKDF (reference sequence). The CDR3 runs to 15 residues. Trimming stripped 0 bases from V and 5 bases from J, with 11 bases between. The CDR3 coding sequence is TGTGCCACCAGCAGAGAACAGGGAGTCGATCAGCCCCAGCATTTT. Amino acid sequence: CATSREQGVDQPQHF.

This clonotype was seen more than once but under ten times. The CDR3 DNA is TGTGCCAGCAGTCCACCCGGGACAGGGTATGAAAGCACAGATACGCAGTATTTT. This translates into CASSPPGTGYESTDTQYF. The chain has TRBV28 and TRBJ2-3, with TRBD1 matching 9 bases. Trimming at V came to 5 bases and at J to 0 bases, leaving 12 bases not matched to a gene. This CDR3 comprises 18 residues. Germline V gene lookup returns CDR1 MDHEN and CDR2 SYDVKM.

The chain carries TRBV11-2 and TRBJ2-3; D is perhaps TRBD2 (6 bases). The CDR3 runs 15 residues. The germline CDR1 and CDR2 sequences are SGHAT and FQNNGV. Deletions cut 0 bases from V and 2 bases from J, with 9 bases between. This CDR3 reads CASSLEGLNTDTQYF. CDR3 bases: TGTGCCAGCAGCTTAGAGGGACTTAACACAGATACGCAGTATTTT.

This clonotype was observed many times. The rearrangement uses TRBV6-4 and TRBJ2-3; perhaps TRBD2 as D (5 bases). Trimming shortened V by 3 bases and J by 0 bases, and 10 bases separated the two germline ends. The CDR3 contains 15 residues. Germline loops: CDR1 MRHNA, CDR2 SNTAGT. The CDR3 nucleotides are TGTGCCAGCAGTGAACGGGGAGCTAGCACAGATACGCAGTATTTT. This codes for CASSERGASTDTQYF.

This clonotype has only a few counts. The CDR3 DNA reads as TGTGCCAGCAGCCACGCTGCGGGGGGAGGCACAGATACGCAGTATTTT. It translates to CASSHAAGGGTDTQYF. J is TRBJ2-3 and V is TRBV4-2, with TRBD2 matching over 8 bases. Unmatched junction bases numbered 6, after V lost 3 bases and J lost 1 base. The CDR3 extends over 16 amino acids. Germline CDR1 and CDR2: LGHNA and YNFKEQ.

This clonotype was counted a single time. The CDR3 is CASSLKGGKTEAFF. CDR3 DNA: TGTGCCAGCAGTTTAAAGGGGGGGAAAACTGAAGCTTTCTTT. The rearrangement links TRBV27 to TRBJ1-1; tentatively, D is TRBD1 (6 bases). Germline V gene lookup returns CDR1 MNHEY and CDR2 SMNVEV (reference sequence). The V and J ends lost 2 bases and 5 bases respectively, with 12 bases between them. The CDR3 spans 14 residues.